This TCR beta chain is drawn from a study of metastatic and nonmetastatic thyroid tumors. The wider study: Blood and tumor or nodule tissue repertoires from malignant and benign thyroid patients were compared. General study points: Across blood and tumor, TCR beta diversity in malignant thyroid tumors was reportedly significantly higher than in benign nodules.

None of the patients had undergone any treatment ahead of thyroid surgery. This clone was counted ten times or more. Its antigen is not identified. The CDR3 is made up of 15 amino acids. The V end lost 4 bases, the J end lost 0 bases, and 10 bases lay between the germline ends. Germline V CDR1 and CDR2: SGHNT, YYREEE (reference sequence). Using MiXCR, TCRdb reanalyzed the PCR reads. This sample has about 40,000 clones, with more than 9.5% found just once. The genes are TRBV5-4 and TRBJ2-2; D might be TRBD1 (6 bases). This sequence originates from a female donor with papillary thyroid cancer or a benign thyroid nodule (not recorded which). Some clones in this sample may be carry-over from other donors' samples. Sequencing was carried out using blood. The CDR3 sequence is CASSAQGPNTGELFF. CDR3 DNA sequence: TGTGCCAGCAGCGCGCAGGGGCCGAACACCGGGGAGCTGTTTTTT.